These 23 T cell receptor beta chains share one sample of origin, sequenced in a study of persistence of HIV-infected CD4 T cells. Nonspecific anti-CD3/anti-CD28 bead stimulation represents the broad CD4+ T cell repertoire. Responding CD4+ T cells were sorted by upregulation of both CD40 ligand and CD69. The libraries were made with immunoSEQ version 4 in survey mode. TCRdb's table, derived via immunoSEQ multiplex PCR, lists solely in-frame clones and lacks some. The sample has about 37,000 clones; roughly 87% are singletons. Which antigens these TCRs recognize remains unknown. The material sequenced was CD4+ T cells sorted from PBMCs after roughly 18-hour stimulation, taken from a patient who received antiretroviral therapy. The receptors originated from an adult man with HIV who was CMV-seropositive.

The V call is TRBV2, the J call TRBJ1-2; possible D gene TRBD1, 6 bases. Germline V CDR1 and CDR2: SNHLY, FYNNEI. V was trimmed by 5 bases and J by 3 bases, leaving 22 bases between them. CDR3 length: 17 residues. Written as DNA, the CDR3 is TGTGCCAGCAGTTTAAGGAGGGGCGCAGGGGTCCACTATGGCTACACCTTC. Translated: CASSLRRGAGVHYGYTF.

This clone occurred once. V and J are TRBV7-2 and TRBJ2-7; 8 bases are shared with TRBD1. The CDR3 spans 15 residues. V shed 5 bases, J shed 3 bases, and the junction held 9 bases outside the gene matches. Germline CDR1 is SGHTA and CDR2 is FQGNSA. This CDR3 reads CASSQRDRINYEQYF. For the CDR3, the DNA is TGTGCCAGCAGCCAACGGGACAGGATTAACTACGAGCAGTACTTC.

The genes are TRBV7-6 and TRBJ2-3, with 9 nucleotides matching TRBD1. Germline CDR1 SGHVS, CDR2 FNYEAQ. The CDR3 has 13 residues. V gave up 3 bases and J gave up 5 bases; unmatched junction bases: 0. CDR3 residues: CASSLDRGDTQYF. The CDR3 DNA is TGTGCCAGCAGCTTGGACAGGGGAGATACGCAGTATTTT.

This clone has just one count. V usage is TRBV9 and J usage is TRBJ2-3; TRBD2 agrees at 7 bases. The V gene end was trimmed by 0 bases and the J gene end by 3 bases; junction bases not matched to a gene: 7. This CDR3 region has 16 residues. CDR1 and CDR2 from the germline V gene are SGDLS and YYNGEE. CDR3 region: CASSVDGGVVTDTQYF. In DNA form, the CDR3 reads TGTGCCAGCAGCGTAGATGGGGGGGTAGTAACAGATACGCAGTATTTT.

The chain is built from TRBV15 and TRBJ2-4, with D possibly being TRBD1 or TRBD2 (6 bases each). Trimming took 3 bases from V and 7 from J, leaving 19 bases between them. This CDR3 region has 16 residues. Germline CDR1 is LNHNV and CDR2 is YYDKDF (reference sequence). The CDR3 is CATSSPAGQGPNIQYF. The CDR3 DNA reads TGTGCCACCAGCAGTCCCGCGGGGCAGGGGCCCAACATTCAGTACTTC.

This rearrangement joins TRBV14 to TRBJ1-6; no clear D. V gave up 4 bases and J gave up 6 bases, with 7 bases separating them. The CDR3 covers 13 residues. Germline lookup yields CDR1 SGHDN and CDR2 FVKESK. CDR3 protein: CASSPQVNSPLHF. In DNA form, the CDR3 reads TGTGCCAGCAGCCCGCAGGTTAATTCACCCCTCCACTTT.

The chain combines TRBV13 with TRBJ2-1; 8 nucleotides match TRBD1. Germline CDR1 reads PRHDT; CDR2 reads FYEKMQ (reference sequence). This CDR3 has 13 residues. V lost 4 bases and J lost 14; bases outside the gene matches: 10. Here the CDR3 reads CASSSERQGTEFF. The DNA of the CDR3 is TGTGCCAGCAGCTCGGAGAGACAGGGGACTGAGTTCTTC. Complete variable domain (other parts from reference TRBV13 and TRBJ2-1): AAGVIQSPRHLIKEKRETATLKCYPIPRHDTVYWYQQGPGQDPQFLISFYEKMQSDKGSIPDRFSAQQFSDYHSELNMSSLELGDSALYFCASSSERQGTEFFGPGTRLTVL.

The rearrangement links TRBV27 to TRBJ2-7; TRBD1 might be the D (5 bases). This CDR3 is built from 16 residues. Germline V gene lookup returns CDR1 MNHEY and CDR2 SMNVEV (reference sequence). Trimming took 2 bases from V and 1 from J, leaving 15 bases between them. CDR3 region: CASSLGRRATSYEQYF. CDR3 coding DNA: TGTGCCAGCAGTTTAGGCCGCAGGGCGACTTCCTACGAGCAGTACTTC.

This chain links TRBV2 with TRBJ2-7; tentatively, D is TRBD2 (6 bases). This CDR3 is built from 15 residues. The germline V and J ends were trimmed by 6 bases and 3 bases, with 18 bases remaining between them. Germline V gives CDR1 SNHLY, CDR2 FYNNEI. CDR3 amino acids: CASRPPGLSRYEQYF. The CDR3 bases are TGTGCCAGCAGGCCCCCGGGACTCTCCCGCTACGAGCAGTACTTC.

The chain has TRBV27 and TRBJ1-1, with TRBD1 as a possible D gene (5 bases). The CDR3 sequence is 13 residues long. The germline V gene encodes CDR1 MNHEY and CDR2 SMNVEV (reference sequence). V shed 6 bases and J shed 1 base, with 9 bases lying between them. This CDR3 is CASSRQRNTEAFF. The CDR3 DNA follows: TGTGCCAGCAGCCGACAGAGGAACACTGAAGCTTTCTTT.

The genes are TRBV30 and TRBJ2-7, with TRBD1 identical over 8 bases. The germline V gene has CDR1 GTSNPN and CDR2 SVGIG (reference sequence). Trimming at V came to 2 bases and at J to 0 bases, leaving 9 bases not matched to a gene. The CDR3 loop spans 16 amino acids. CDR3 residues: CAWSRSGGWGSYEQYF. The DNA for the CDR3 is TGTGCCTGGAGTAGATCAGGGGGCTGGGGCTCCTACGAGCAGTACTTC. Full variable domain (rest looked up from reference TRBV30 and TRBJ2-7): SQTIHQWPATLVQPVGSPLSLECTVEGTSNPNLYWYRQAAGRGLQLLFYSVGIGQISSEVPQNLSASRPQDRQFILSSKKLLLSDSGFYLCAWSRSGGWGSYEQYFGPGTRLTVT.

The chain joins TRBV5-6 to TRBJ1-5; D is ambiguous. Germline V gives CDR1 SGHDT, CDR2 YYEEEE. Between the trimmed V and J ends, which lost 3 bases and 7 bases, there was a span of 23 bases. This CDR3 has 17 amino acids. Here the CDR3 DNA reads TGTGCCAGCAGCTCCTCGCCGACTGCGAACAAGGACCAGCCCCAGCATTTT. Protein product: CASSSSPTANKDQPQHF.

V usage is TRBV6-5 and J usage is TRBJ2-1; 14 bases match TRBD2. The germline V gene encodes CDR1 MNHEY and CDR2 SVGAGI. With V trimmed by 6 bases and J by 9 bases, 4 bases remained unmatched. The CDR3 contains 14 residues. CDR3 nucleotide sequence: TGTGCCAGCAGGACTAGCGGGAGGGCCCTTGAGCAGTTCTTC. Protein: CASRTSGRALEQFF.

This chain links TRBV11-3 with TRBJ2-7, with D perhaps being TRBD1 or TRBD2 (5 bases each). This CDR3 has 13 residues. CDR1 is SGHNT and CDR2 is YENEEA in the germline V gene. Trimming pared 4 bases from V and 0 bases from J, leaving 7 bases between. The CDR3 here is CASSSGTSYEQYF. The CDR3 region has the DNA TGTGCCAGCAGCTCAGGGACCTCCTACGAGCAGTACTTC.

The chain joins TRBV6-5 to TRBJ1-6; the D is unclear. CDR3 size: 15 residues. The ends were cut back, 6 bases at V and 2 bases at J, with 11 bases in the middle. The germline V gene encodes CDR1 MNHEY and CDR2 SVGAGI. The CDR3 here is CASRTLSTYNSPLHF. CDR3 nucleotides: TGTGCCAGCAGGACACTGTCGACCTATAATTCACCCCTCCACTTT.

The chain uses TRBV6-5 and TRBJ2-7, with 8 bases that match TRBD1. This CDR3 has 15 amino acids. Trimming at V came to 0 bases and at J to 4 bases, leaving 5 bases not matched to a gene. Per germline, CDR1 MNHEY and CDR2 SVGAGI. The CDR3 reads CASSYSWQGAYEQYF. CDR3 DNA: TGTGCCAGCAGTTACTCCTGGCAGGGGGCATACGAGCAGTACTTC.

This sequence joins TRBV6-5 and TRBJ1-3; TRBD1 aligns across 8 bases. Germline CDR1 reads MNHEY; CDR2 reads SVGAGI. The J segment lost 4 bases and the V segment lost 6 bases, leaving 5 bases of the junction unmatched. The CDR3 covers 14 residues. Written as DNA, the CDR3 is TGTGCCAGCAGGTCAGGGGGCCACGGAAACACCATATATTTT. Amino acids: CASRSGGHGNTIYF.

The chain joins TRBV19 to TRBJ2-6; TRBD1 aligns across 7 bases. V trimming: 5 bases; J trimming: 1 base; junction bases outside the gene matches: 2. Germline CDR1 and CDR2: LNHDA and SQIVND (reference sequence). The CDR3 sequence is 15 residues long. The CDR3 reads CASSPTGSGANVLTF. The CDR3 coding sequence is TGTGCCAGTAGTCCGACAGGGTCTGGGGCCAACGTCCTGACTTTC.

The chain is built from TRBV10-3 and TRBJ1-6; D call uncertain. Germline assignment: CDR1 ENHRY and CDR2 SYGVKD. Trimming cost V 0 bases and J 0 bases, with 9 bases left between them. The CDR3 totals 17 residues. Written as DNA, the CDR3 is TGTGCCATCAGTGAGTCAGGTCCAAGCTCCTATAATTCACCCCTCCACTTT. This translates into CAISESGPSSYNSPLHF.

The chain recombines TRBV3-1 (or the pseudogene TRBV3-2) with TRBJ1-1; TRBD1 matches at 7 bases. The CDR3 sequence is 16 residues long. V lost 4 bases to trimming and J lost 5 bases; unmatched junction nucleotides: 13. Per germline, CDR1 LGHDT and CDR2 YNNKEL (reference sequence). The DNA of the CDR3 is TGTGCCAGCAGCCGCCCCCGTACAGGGGTGGGGACTGAAGCTTTCTTT. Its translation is CASSRPRTGVGTEAFF.

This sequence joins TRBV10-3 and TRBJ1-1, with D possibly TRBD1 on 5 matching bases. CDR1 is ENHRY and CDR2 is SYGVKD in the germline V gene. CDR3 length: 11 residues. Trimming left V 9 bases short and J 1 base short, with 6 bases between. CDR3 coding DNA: TGTGCCATAAGGGGGAACACTGAAGCTTTCTTT. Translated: CAIRGNTEAFF.

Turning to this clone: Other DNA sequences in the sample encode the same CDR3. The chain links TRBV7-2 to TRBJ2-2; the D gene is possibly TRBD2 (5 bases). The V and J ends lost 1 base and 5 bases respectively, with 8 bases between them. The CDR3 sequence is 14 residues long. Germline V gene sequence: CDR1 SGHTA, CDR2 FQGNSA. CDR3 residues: CASSLVGGTGELFF. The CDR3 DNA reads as TGTGCCAGCAGCTTAGTTGGCGGGACCGGGGAGCTGTTTTTT.

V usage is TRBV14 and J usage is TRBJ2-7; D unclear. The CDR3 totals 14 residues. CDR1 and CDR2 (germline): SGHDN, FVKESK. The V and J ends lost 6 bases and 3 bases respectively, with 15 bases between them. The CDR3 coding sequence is TGTGCCAGCAGTCCCCTGGATCACCGCTACGAGCAGTACTTC. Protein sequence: CASSPLDHRYEQYF.